This passage covers 5 T cell receptor beta chains from one sample sequenced in a study of T cell repertoires in cytomegalovirus infection. Via MiXCR, TCRdb re-called the reads, giving one row per CDR3 protein. This table has roughly 200,000 distinct CDR3 sequences, 17% appearing once. Sequencing used CD8+ T cells from PBMCs. The source is a human donor in good health (CMV status not recorded). Some clones in this sample may be carry-over from other donors' samples.

The chain combines TRBV29-1 with TRBJ1-5, with D unresolved. Per the germline V gene, CDR1 is SQVTM and CDR2 is ANQGSEA. Trimming shortened V by 4 bases and J by 1 base, and 11 bases separated the two germline ends. The CDR3 has 14 residues. As DNA, the CDR3 is TGCAGCGTTGGAGGCAGATCCAGCAATCAGCCCCAGCATTTT. Protein sequence: CSVGGRSSNQPQHF.

The chain uses TRBV12-3 or TRBV12-4 and TRBJ2-7, with D possibly TRBD1 on 6 matching bases. Trimming cost V 1 base and J 5 bases, with 9 bases left between them. This CDR3 is 13 amino acids long. Written as DNA, the CDR3 is TGTGCCAGCAGTTTAGGGGGGCGAGACGAGCAGTACTTC. Protein product: CASSLGGRDEQYF.

With regard to this clonotype: Mismatch with germline at one junction end may stem from a read error. V usage is TRBV4-1 and J usage is TRBJ2-1; TRBD2 agrees at 14 bases. Germline CDR1 is MGHRA and CDR2 is YSYEKL. The CDR3 runs 13 residues. The CDR3 bases are TGCGCCAGCAGGCCGACTAGCGGGGGGGGCAGGATCTTC. Protein product: CASRPTSGGGRIF.

This clonotype was counted between two and nine times. This chain links TRBV6-2 or TRBV6-3 with TRBJ2-3; 8 bases fit TRBD2. The CDR3 extends over 17 amino acids. Germline CDR1 and CDR2: MNHEY and SVGEGT. V was clipped by 4 bases and J by 6 bases; unmatched bases: 15. The CDR3 region has the DNA TGTGCCAGCAGTTCCCGTCGGGGGGGACACTTTAGGGATACGCAGTATTTT. Translated, it gives CASSSRRGGHFRDTQYF.

This clonotype was picked up a small number of times. The J gene is TRBJ1-1, the V gene TRBV6-2 or TRBV6-3, with D tentatively TRBD1 (5 bases). This CDR3 has 13 amino acids. The germline V gene encodes CDR1 MNHEY and CDR2 SVGEGT. V lost 6 bases to trimming and J lost 1 base, with 9 bases between them. The CDR3 DNA follows: TGTGCCAGCAGGAAGACAGAGAACACTGAAGCTTTCTTT. Amino acid sequence: CASRKTENTEAFF.